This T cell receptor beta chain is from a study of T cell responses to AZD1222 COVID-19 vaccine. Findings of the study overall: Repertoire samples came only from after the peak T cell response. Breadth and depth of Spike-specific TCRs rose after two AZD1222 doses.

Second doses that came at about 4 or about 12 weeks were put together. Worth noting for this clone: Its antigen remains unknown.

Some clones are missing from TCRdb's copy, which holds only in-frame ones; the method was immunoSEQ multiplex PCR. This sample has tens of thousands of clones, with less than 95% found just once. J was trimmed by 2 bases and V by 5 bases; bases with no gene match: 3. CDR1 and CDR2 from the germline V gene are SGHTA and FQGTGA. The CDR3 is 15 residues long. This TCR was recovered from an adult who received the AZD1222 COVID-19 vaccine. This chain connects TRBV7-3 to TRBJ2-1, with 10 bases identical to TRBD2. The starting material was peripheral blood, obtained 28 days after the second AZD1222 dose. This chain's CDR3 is CASSPSGGPYNEQFF. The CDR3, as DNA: TGTGCCAGCAGCCCTAGCGGGGGACCCTACAATGAGCAGTTCTTC. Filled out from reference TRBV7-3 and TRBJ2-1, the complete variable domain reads GAGVSQTPSNKVTEKGKYVELRCDPISGHTALYWYRQSLGQGPEFLIYFQGTGAADDSGLPNDRFFAVRPEGSVSTLKIQRTERGDSAVYLCASSPSGGPYNEQFFGPGTRLTVL.